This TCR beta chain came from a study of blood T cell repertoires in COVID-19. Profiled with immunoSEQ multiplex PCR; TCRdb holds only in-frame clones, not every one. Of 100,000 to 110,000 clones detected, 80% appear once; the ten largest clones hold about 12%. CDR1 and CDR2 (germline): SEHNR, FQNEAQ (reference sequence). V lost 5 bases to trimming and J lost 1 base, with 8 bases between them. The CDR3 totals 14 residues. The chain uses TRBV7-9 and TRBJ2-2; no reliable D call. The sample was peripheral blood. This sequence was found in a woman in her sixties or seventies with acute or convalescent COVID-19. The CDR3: CASSQEQNTGELFF. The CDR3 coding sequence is TGTGCCAGCAGCCAGGAACAGAACACCGGGGAGCTGTTTTTT.